These 21 T cell receptor beta chains share one sample of origin, sequenced in a study of control samples from healthy donors and cancer patients (dated by TCRdb to about 2020). Library method: the immunoSEQ multiplex PCR assay. TCRdb mirrors the immuneACCESS table, restricted to in-frame sequences. Some clones are absent from its copies; in checked studies, under half trace to an unresolved V gene, and the reason for the others is unknown. This sample lists 110,000 or so clones; 80% to 90% were detected once. The ten top clones hold over 10% of the sample. Sequenced input: blood. These receptor sequences come from a young man in good health.

This clone was detected only once. The chain employs TRBV28 and TRBJ1-5; D may be TRBD1 (6 bases). Trimming removed 5 bases at V and 3 bases at J, with 14 bases between. Germline V CDR1 and CDR2: MDHEN, SYDVKM. The CDR3 is 15 residues long. The CDR3 DNA reads as TGTGCCAGCAGTCTACCACAGGGTACCAATCAGCCCCAGCATTTT. It specifies CASSLPQGTNQPQHF.

V is TRBV18 and J is TRBJ1-5, with 7 positions matching TRBD1. Looked up from germline, CDR1 is KGHSH and CDR2 is LQKENI. This CDR3 has 15 amino acids. After removal of 5 bases from V and 6 bases from J, the junction contained 10 bases not matched to a gene. The CDR3 is CASSTTGDGGQPQHF. The CDR3 DNA sequence: TGTGCCAGCTCAACTACAGGGGATGGGGGTCAGCCCCAGCATTTT.

The chain combines TRBV24-1 with TRBJ1-5, with 7 bases lining up with TRBD1. V shed 8 bases, J shed 1 base, and the junction held 16 bases outside the gene matches. This CDR3 comprises 18 residues. From germline, CDR1 is KGHDR and CDR2 SFDVKD. The chain's CDR3 is CATTHGQERRLSNQPQHF. CDR3 DNA: TGTGCCACCACCCACGGACAGGAAAGGAGATTAAGCAATCAGCCCCAGCATTTT.

The chain couples TRBV6-4 to TRBJ1-2; TRBD1 aligns across 10 bases. This CDR3 region has 16 residues. The trim removed 6 bases at V and 3 bases at J, leaving 10 bases unmatched. Germline assignment: CDR1 MRHNA and CDR2 SNTAGT. This CDR3 reads CASRGSGTGAYYGYTF. CDR3 DNA sequence: TGTGCCAGCAGGGGCTCAGGGACAGGGGCCTACTATGGCTACACCTTC.

This chain joins TRBV19 and TRBJ2-2, with TRBD1 matching over 7 bases. CDR3 size: 14 residues. Germline values: CDR1 LNHDA, CDR2 SQIVND (reference sequence). V was clipped by 7 bases and J by 5 bases; unmatched bases: 7. CDR3 DNA sequence: TGTGCCAGTAACGACAGGGTTATGACCGGGGAGCTGTTTTTT. Translating it yields CASNDRVMTGELFF. The full variable domain, with the rest looked up from reference TRBV19 and TRBJ2-2, is DGGITQSPKYLFRKEGQNVTLSCEQNLNHDAMYWYRQDPGQGLRLIYYSQIVNDFQKGDIAEGYSVSREKKESFPLTVTSAQKNPTAFYLCASNDRVMTGELFFGEGSRLTVL.

J is TRBJ1-1 and V is TRBV3-1 (or the pseudogene TRBV3-2), with 7 bases aligning to TRBD1. The germline V gene has CDR1 LGHDT and CDR2 YNNKEL (reference sequence). The V and J ends lost 8 bases and 6 bases, in that order; junction bases with no gene match: 6. The CDR3 extends over 12 amino acids. The CDR3 loop is CASGDRVAEAFF. The DNA for the CDR3 is TGTGCCAGCGGAGACAGGGTGGCTGAAGCTTTCTTT.

The V and J genes are TRBV15 and TRBJ2-5; tentatively, D is TRBD1 (5 bases). Trimming left V 1 base short and J 5 bases short, with 11 bases between. CDR1 and CDR2 from the germline V gene are LNHNV and YYDKDF (reference sequence). The CDR3 consists of 14 residues. This CDR3 reads CATSRASRVETQYF. The DNA for the CDR3 is TGTGCCACCAGCAGAGCTTCCAGGGTGGAGACCCAGTACTTC.

This clone has a handful of counts. V is TRBV14 and J is TRBJ2-5; D ambiguous. The germline gives CDR1 SGHDN, CDR2 FVKESK. V lost 0 bases to trimming and J lost 3 bases, with 8 bases between them. CDR3 length equals 14 residues. CDR3 bases: TGTGCCAGCAGCCAAGAATATGGAAAAGAGACCCAGTACTTC. This gives the protein CASSQEYGKETQYF. The full variable domain, with the rest looked up from reference TRBV14 and TRBJ2-5, is EAGVTQFPSHSVIEKGQTVTLRCDPISGHDNLYWYRRVMGKEIKFLLHFVKESKQDESGMPNNRFLAERTGGTYSTLKVQPAELEDSGVYFCASSQEYGKETQYFGPGTRLLVL.

V and J are TRBV19 and TRBJ1-3, with D perhaps TRBD1 (5 bases). The CDR3 length is 14 residues. Per germline, CDR1 LNHDA and CDR2 SQIVND (reference sequence). Trimming took off 3 bases at V and 3 bases at J, with 9 bases between the two ends. Written as DNA, the CDR3 is TGTGCCAGTAGTATGGGGGACGTTGGAAACACCATATATTTT. Residues: CASSMGDVGNTIYF. The full variable domain, rest sourced from reference TRBV19 and TRBJ1-3, is DGGITQSPKYLFRKEGQNVTLSCEQNLNHDAMYWYRQDPGQGLRLIYYSQIVNDFQKGDIAEGYSVSREKKESFPLTVTSAQKNPTAFYLCASSMGDVGNTIYFGEGSWLTVV.

This rearrangement joins TRBV29-1 to TRBJ1-2; no definite D call. Deletions cut 4 bases from V and 4 bases from J, with 13 bases between. The CDR3 is 13 amino acids. Germline V gene data show CDR1 as SQVTM and CDR2 as ANQGSEA. The CDR3 sequence is CSVGEREGYGYTF. The CDR3 region has the DNA TGCAGCGTTGGGGAGCGGGAAGGCTATGGCTACACCTTC.

V is TRBV25-1 and J is TRBJ2-1; 7 positions agree with TRBD1. Germline V gives CDR1 MGHDK, CDR2 SYGVNS. The CDR3 sequence is 16 residues long. The V segment lost 6 bases and the J segment 4 bases; nucleotides outside the gene matches: 12. This CDR3 reads CASSHSRGTEYNEQFF. In DNA form, the CDR3 reads TGTGCCAGCAGCCATTCCAGGGGGACAGAGTACAATGAGCAGTTCTTC.

The V and J genes are TRBV6-2 or TRBV6-3 and TRBJ1-2; possibly TRBD1 for D (6 bases). Trimming pared 6 bases from V and 8 bases from J, leaving 13 bases between. The CDR3 is 12 amino acids. Germline CDR1 is MNHEY and CDR2 is SVGEGT. Here the CDR3 reads CASSRRGLGYTF. DNA of the CDR3: TGTGCCAGCAGCCGCCGGGGGCTGGGCTACACCTTC.

This clone has only a few counts. This chain connects TRBV3-1 (or the pseudogene TRBV3-2) to TRBJ1-4, with 7 bases lining up with TRBD1. Trimming cost V 4 bases and J 2 bases; bases outside gene matches: 4. The CDR3 is 15 residues long. CDR1 LGHDT and CDR2 YNNKEL come from the germline V gene (reference sequence). CDR3 protein: CASSLRQGTNEKLFF. The CDR3 bases are TGTGCCAGCAGCCTAAGACAGGGCACTAATGAAAAACTGTTTTTT.

This clone was detected once. J is TRBJ1-4 and V is TRBV19, with 7 bases that match TRBD1. This CDR3 spans 15 amino acids. V lost 3 bases and J lost 5; bases outside the gene matches: 6. Germline CDR1 and CDR2: LNHDA and SQIVND (reference sequence). CDR3 sequence reads: CASSIRGGTNEKLFF. The CDR3 DNA reads as TGTGCCAGTAGTATTCGAGGGGGCACGAATGAAAAACTGTTTTTT.

This sequence joins TRBV10-2 and TRBJ2-1; a possible D gene is TRBD2 (5 bases). V dropped 7 bases and J dropped 6 bases, with 16 bases sitting between them. The CDR3 covers 14 residues. Per germline, CDR1 WSHSY and CDR2 SAAADI. This chain's CDR3 is CASTPRSGVNEQFF. In DNA form, the CDR3 reads TGCGCCAGCACCCCTCGATCCGGGGTCAATGAGCAGTTCTTC.

This chain uses TRBV5-8 with TRBJ1-3; D is unclear. This CDR3 has 15 amino acids. The germline V and J ends were trimmed by 3 bases and 0 bases, with 10 bases remaining between them. Germline CDR1 reads SGHTS; CDR2 reads YDEGEE. CDR3 coding DNA: TGTGCCAGCAGCTCGACACGGGTCTCTGGAAACACCATATATTTT. Translation: CASSSTRVSGNTIYF.

V is TRBV27 and J is TRBJ2-7, with D tentatively TRBD2 (5 bases). This CDR3 has 15 amino acids. Germline lookup yields CDR1 MNHEY and CDR2 SMNVEV (reference sequence). V lost 3 bases and J 2 bases, leaving 14 bases between the germline ends. CDR3 nucleotide sequence: TGTGCCAGCAGTTTTAGGACTTCTGAAGCCTACGAGCAGTACTTC. As protein: CASSFRTSEAYEQYF.

The chain joins TRBV3-1 (or the pseudogene TRBV3-2) to TRBJ2-5; 9 positions match TRBD2. Looked up from germline, CDR1 is LGHDT and CDR2 is YNNKEL (reference sequence). J lost 5 bases, V lost 1 base, and 5 bases had no gene match. The CDR3 length is 15 residues. As DNA, the CDR3 is TGTGCCAGCAGCCAAGGCGGGGGGGCCCTGGAGACCCAGTACTTC. The encoded protein is CASSQGGGALETQYF.

This clone was counted a single time. The rearrangement links TRBV6-5 to TRBJ1-5; possible D gene TRBD1, 6 bases. This CDR3 contains 13 residues. Germline loops: CDR1 MNHEY, CDR2 SVGAGI. V lost 6 bases, J lost 6 bases, and 12 bases lay in between. CDR3 DNA sequence: TGTGCCAGCAGCTTCGGACAGCTTCAGCCCCAGCATTTT. Its protein product is CASSFGQLQPQHF.

The V gene is TRBV7-3, the J gene TRBJ2-5; D is perhaps TRBD1 (6 bases). In germline, CDR1 is SGHTA, CDR2 FQGTGA. The CDR3 consists of 13 residues. V lost 5 bases, J lost 5 bases, and 12 bases lay in between. CDR3 DNA sequence: TGTGCCAGCAGCGACGGACAGCGGGAGACCCAGTACTTC. It translates to CASSDGQRETQYF.

CDR3 residues: CASSLTSGGASDTQYF. CDR3 DNA: TGTGCCAGCAGTTTGACTAGCGGGGGGGCTTCAGATACGCAGTATTTT. This chain links TRBV3-1 (or the pseudogene TRBV3-2) with TRBJ2-3; 14 bases align to TRBD2. CDR3 length: 16 amino acids. The trim removed 6 bases at V and 4 bases at J, leaving 6 bases unmatched. The germline gives CDR1 LGHDT, CDR2 YNNKEL (reference sequence).